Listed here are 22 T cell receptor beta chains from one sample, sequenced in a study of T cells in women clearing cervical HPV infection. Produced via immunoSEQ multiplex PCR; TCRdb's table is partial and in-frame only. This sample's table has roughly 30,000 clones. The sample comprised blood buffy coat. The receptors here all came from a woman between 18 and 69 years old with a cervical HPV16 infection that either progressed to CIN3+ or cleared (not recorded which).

The CDR3 region is CASTTGINSPLHF. Partial CDR3 DNA: TGTGCCAGCACTACAGGGATCAATTCACCC. V gene TRBV2 combines with J gene TRBJ1-6; D might be TRBD1 (6 bases). The read stops 3 residues short of the end of the CDR3; the missing end is completed from the germline J gene. The germline CDR1 and CDR2 sequences are SNHLY and FYNNEI. Trimming removed 7 bases at V and 7 bases at J, with 11 bases between. The CDR3 runs to 13 residues.

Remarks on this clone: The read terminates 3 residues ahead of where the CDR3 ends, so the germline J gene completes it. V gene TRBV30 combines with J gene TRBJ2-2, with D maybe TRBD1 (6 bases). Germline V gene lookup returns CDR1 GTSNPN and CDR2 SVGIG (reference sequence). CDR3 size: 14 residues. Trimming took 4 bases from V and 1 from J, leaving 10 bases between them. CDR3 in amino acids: CAWNGRGNTGELFF. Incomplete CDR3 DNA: TGTGCCTGGAACGGCAGGGGGAACACCGGGGAG.

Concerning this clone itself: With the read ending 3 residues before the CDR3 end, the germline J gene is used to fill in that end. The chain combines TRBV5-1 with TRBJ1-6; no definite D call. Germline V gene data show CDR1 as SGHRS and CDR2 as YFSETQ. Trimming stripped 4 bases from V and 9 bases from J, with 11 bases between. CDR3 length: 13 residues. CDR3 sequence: CASSLGVSSPLHF. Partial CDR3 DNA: TGCGCCAGCAGCCTAGGAGTAAGTTCACCC.

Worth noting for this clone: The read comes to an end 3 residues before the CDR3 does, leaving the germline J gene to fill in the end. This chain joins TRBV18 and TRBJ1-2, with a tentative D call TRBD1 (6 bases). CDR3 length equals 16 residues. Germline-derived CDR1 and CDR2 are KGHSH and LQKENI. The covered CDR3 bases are TGTGCCAGCTCGATACTAGCGGGGGGCCGCACAGATACC. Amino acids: CASSILAGGRTDT. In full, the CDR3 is CASSILAGGRTDTYTF.

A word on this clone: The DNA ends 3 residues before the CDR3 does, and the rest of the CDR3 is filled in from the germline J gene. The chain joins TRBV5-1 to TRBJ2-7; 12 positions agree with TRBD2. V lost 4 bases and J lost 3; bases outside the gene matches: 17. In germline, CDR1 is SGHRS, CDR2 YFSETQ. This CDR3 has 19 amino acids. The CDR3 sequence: CASSLTSGTSGSMLYEQYF. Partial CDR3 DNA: TGCGCCAGCAGCCTAACCTCCGGGACTAGCGGGTCAATGCTCTACGAG. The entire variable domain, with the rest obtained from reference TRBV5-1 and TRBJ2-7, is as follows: KAGVTQTPRYLIKTRGQQVTLSCSPISGHRSVSWYQQTPGQGLQFLFEYFSETQRNKGNFPGRFSGRQFSNSRSEMNVSTLELGDSALYLCASSLTSGTSGSMLYEQYFGPGTRLTVT.

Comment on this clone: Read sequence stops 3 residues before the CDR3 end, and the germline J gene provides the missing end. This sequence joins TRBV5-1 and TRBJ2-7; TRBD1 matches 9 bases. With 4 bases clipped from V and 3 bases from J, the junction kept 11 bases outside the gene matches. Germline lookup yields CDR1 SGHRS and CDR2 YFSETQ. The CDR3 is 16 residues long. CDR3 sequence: CASSPGSGTGYYEQYF. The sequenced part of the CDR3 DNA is TGCGCCAGCAGCCCCGGATCCGGGACAGGGTACTACGAG.

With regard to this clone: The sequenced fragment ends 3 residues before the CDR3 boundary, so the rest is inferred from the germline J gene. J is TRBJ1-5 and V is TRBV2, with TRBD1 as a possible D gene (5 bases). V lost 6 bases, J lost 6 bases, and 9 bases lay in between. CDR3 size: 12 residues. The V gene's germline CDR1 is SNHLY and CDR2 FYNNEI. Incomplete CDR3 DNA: TGTGCCAGCAGGAGGGGTGGTCAGCCC. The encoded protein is CASRRGGQP. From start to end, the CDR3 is CASRRGGQPQHF.

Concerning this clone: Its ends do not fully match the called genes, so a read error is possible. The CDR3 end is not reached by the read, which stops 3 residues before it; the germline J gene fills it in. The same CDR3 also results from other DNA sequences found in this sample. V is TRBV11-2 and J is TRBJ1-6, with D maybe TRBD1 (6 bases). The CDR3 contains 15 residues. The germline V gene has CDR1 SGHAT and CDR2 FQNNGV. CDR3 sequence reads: CASSLGAGANSPLHF. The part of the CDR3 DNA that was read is TGTGCCAGCAGCTTAGGAGCAGGGGCGAATTCGCCC.

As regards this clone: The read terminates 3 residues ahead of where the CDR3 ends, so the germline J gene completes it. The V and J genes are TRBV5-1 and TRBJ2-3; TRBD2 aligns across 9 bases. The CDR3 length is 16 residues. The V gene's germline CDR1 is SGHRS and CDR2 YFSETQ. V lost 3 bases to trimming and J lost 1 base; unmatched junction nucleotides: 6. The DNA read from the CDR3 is TGCGCCAGCAGCTGGACCCGACTAGCGGGCACAGATACG. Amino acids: CASSWTRLAGTDT. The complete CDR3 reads CASSWTRLAGTDTQYF.

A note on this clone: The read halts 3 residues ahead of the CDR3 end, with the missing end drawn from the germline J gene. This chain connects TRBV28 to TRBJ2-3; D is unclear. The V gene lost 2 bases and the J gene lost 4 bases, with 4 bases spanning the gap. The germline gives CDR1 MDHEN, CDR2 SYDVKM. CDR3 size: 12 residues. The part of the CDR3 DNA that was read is TGTGCCAGCAGTTTAGGCCCAGATACG. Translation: CASSLGPDT. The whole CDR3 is CASSLGPDTQYF.

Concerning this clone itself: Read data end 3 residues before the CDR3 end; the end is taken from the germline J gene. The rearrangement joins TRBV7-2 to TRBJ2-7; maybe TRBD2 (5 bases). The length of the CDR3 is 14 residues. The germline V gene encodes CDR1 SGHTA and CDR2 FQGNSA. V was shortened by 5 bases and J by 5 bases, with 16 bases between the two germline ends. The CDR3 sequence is CASSPGSPTHEQYF. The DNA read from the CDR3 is TGTGCCAGCAGCCCGGGGAGTCCCACCCACGAG.

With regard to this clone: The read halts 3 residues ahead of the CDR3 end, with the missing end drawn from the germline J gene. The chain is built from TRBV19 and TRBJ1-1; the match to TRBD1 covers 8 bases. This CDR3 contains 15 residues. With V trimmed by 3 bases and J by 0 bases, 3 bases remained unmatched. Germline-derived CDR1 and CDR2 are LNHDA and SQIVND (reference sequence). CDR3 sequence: CASSIPGGMNTEAFF. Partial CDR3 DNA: TGTGCCAGTAGTATTCCAGGGGGCATGAACACTGAA.

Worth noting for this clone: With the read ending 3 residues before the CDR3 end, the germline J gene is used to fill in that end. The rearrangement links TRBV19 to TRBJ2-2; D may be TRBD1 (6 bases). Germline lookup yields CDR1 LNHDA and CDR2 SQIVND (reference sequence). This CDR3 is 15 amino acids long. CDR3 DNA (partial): TGTGCCAGTAGTCCCACAGGGAGTTTAGGCGAAAAG. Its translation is CASSPTGSLGEK. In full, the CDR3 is CASSPTGSLGEKLFF.

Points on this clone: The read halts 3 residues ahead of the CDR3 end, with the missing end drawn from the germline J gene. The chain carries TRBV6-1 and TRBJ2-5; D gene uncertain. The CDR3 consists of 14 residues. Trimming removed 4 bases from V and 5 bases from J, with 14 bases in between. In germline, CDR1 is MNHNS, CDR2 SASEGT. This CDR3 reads CASSARGYGETQYF. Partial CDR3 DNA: TGTGCCAGCAGTGCCCGTGGCTACGGGGAGACC.

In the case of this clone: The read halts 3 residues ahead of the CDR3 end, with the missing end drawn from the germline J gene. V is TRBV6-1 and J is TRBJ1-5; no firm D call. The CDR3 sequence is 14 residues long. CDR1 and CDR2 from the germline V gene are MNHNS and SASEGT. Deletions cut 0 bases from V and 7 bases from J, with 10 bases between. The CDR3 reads CASSEAMFSQPQHF. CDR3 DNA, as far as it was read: TGTGCCAGCAGTGAAGCTATGTTTAGCCAGCCC.

The CDR3 loop reads CASRGTDPSAYEQYF. Partial CDR3 DNA: TGTGCCAGTCGGGGGACGGATCCTTCGGCCTACGAG. The rearrangement links TRBV6-2 or TRBV6-3 to TRBJ2-7, with a tentative D call TRBD2 (6 bases). The sequenced fragment ends 3 residues before the CDR3 boundary, so the rest is inferred from the germline J gene. This CDR3 contains 15 residues. Trimming stripped 9 bases from V and 2 bases from J, with 20 bases between. Germline V gives CDR1 MNHEY, CDR2 SVGEGT.

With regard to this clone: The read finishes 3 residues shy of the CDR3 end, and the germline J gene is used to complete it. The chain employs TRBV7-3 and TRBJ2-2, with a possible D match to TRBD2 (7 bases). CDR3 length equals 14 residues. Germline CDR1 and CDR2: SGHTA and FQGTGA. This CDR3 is CASSVRGGANVLFF. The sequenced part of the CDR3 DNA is TGTGCCAGCAGCGTCAGAGGGGGGGCCAACGTG.

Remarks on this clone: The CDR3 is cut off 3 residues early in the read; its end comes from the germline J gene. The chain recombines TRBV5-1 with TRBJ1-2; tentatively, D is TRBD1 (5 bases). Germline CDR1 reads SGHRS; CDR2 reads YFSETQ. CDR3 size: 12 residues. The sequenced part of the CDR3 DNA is TGCGCCAGCAGCCCAGACAGCTACGAC. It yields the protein CASSPDSYD. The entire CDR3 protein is CASSPDSYDYTF.

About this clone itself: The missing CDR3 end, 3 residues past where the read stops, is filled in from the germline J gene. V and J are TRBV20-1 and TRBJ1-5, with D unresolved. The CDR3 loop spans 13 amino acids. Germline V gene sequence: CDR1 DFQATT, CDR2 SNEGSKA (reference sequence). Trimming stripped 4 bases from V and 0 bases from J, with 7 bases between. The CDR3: CSATGHSNQPQHF. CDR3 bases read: TGCAGTGCTACTGGGCATAGCAATCAGCCC.

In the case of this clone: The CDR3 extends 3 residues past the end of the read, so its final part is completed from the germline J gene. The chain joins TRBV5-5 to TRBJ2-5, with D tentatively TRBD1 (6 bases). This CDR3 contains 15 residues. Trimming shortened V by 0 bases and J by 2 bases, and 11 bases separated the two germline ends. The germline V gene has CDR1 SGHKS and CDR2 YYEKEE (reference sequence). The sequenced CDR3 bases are TGTGCCAGCAGCTTGGCCAGAACAGGGCAAGAGACC. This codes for CASSLARTGQET. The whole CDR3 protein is CASSLARTGQETQYF.

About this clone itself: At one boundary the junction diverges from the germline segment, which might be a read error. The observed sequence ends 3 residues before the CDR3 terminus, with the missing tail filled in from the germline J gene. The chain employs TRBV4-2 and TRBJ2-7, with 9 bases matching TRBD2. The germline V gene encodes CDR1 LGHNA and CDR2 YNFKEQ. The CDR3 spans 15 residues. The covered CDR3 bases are TGCGCCAGCAGCCAAGAACTAGCGGGTACCTACGAG. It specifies CASSQELAGTYE. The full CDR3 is CASSQELAGTYEQYF.

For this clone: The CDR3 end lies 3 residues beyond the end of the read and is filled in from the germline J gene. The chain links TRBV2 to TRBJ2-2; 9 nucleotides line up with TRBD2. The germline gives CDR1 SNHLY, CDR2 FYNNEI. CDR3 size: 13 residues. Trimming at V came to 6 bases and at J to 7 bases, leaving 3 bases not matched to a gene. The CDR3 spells CASRLAGVGELFF. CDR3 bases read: TGTGCCAGCAGATTAGCGGGAGTCGGGGAG. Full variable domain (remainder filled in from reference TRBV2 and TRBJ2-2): EPEVTQTPSHQVTQMGQEVILRCVPISNHLYFYWYRQILGQKVEFLVSFYNNEISEKSEIFDDQFSVERPDGSNFTLKIRSTKLEDSAMYFCASRLAGVGELFFGEGSRLTVL.